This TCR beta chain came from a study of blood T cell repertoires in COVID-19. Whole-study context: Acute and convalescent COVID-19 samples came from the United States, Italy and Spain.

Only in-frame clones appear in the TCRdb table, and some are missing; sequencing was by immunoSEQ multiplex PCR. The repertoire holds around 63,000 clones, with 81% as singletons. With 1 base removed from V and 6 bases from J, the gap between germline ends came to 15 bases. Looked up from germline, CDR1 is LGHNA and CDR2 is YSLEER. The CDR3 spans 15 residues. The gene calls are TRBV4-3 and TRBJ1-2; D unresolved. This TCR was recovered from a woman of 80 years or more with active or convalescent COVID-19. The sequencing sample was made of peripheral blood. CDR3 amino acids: CASSQASGGGHGYTF. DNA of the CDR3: TGCGCCAGCAGCCAAGCCAGCGGTGGTGGGCATGGCTACACCTTC.